This T cell receptor beta chain originates from a study of blood T cell repertoires in COVID-19. Study as a whole: The United States, Italy and Spain provided the acute and convalescent COVID-19 samples. T cells, B-cell-depleted T cells, or PBMCs provided the cDNA or gDNA that served as material.

Per the study methods: Scientists estimated how many nucleated cells there were by amplifying reference gene primers. Here immunoSEQ multiplex PCR was the method, and the copy in TCRdb shows in-frame clones only, minus some. V, J and clone size derive from that table, while D and trimming were established from the DNA sequence. The sample includes about 100,000 clones, more than 70% of them seen just once. Sequencing was done on a sample of peripheral blood. The sequence was obtained from a woman aged 80 or over with acute or convalescent COVID-19.

DNA for the CDR3: TGTGCCAGCAGCTCGACTAGCGGGGGGCCTAGAGACACAGATACGCAGTATTTT. As protein: CASSSTSGGPRDTDTQYF. J is TRBJ2-3 and V is TRBV7-2, with TRBD2 matching over 13 bases. The germline V gene has CDR1 SGHTA and CDR2 FQGNSA. This CDR3 is built from 18 residues. The V segment lost 4 bases and the J segment 2 bases; nucleotides outside the gene matches: 9.